Listed below are T cell receptor beta chains from one sample, sequenced in a study of cytomegalovirus exposure and HLA in healthy donors. TCRdb's table, derived via immunoSEQ multiplex PCR, lists solely in-frame clones and lacks some. The sample includes hundreds of thousands of clones, 85% to 90% of them seen just once. Sequenced material: PBMCs. These receptors originate from a woman under 30 in good health and CMV-seronegative. Both conserved end residues are part of each CDR3. The order of the fields is J gene, D gene, V gene, CDR3 protein, CDR3 DNA. D genes are given only for firm matches.

TRBJ2-5,TRBD2,TRBV9,CASSLMTSGEETQYF,TGTGCCAGCAGCCTGATGACTAGCGGGGAAGAGACCCAGTACTTC
TRBJ2-2,TRBD1,TRBV7-8,CASSYRTGWDTGELFF,TGTGCCAGCAGCTACCGGACAGGGTGGGACACCGGGGAGCTGTTTTTT
TRBJ2-3,-,TRBV7-3,CASSLSGVSTDTQYF,TGTGCCAGCAGCTTAAGCGGGGTGAGCACAGATACGCAGTATTTT
TRBJ2-7,TRBD1,TRBV5-1,CASSIGTGGEQYF,TGCGCCAGCAGCATTGGGACAGGGGGCGAGCAGTACTTC
TRBJ2-3,-,TRBV7-2,CASSYHNSESTDTQYF,TGTGCCAGCAGCTACCACAATAGCGAGAGCACAGATACGCAGTATTTT
TRBJ1-6,TRBD1,TRBV6-6,CASSQTGGGSSPLHF,TGTGCCAGCAGCCAGACAGGGGGCGGAAGCTCACCCCTCCACTTT
TRBJ2-7,-,TRBV15,CATSRGNRVNEQYF,TGTGCCACCAGCAGAGGAAACAGGGTAAACGAGCAGTACTTC
TRBJ2-3,TRBD2,TRBV6-5,CASQGRGGVTDTQYF,TGTGCCAGCCAGGGACGGGGGGGCGTGACAGATACGCAGTATTTT
TRBJ2-3,-,TRBV7-2,CASSPDFYTDTQYF,TGTGCCAGCAGCCCGGACTTCTACACAGATACGCAGTATTTT
TRBJ2-5,TRBD1,TRBV11-3,CASSTYRGDGETQYF,TGTGCCAGCAGCACATACAGGGGCGATGGGGAGACCCAGTACTTC
TRBJ1-1,TRBD1,TRBV2,CASLRGDRASEAFF,TGTGCCAGCTTGAGGGGTGACAGGGCCTCTGAAGCTTTCTTT
TRBJ1-2,TRBD1,TRBV4-3,CASSFGQGYGYTF,TGCGCCAGCAGTTTTGGACAGGGTTATGGCTACACCTTC
TRBJ2-1,-,TRBV5-6,CASSLGWGSSYNEQFF,TGTGCCAGCAGCTTGGGTTGGGGCAGCTCCTACAATGAGCAGTTCTTC
TRBJ1-2,TRBD1,TRBV4-3,CASSQDWGQEGYTF,TGCGCCAGCAGCCAAGATTGGGGACAGGAGGGCTACACCTTC